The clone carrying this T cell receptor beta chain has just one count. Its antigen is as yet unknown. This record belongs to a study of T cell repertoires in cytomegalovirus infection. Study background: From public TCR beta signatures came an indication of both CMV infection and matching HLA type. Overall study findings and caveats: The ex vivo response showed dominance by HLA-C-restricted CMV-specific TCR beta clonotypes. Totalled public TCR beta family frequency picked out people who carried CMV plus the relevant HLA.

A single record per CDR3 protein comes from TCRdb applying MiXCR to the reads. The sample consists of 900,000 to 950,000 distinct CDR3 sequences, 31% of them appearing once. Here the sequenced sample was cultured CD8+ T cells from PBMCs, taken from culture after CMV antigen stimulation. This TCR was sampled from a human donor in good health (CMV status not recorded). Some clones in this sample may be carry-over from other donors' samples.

The CDR3 is CASSVQGFGTEAFF. The CDR3 DNA follows: TGTGCCAGCAGCGTACAGGGGTTTGGCACTGAAGCTTTCTTT. The genes are TRBV9 and TRBJ1-1; the D gene is possibly TRBD1 (6 bases). The V end lost 1 base, the J end lost 4 bases, and 11 bases lay between the germline ends. This CDR3 has 14 amino acids. Germline V gives CDR1 SGDLS, CDR2 YYNGEE. The entire variable domain, with the rest obtained from reference TRBV9 and TRBJ1-1, is as follows: DSGVTQTPKHLITATGQRVTLRCSPRSGDLSVYWYQQSLDQGLQFLIQYYNGEERAKGNILERFSAQQFPDLHSELNLSSLELGDSALYFCASSVQGFGTEAFFGQGTRLTVV.